A selection of T cell receptor beta chains follows, all from one sample in a study of long-term antiretroviral therapy in people with HIV. Measured with immunoSEQ multiplex PCR; TCRdb has only the in-frame clones, and not every one. The sample contains some 15,000 clones, 81% of which appear only once. The sample here was unsorted PBMCs, taken about 1.3 years before starting antiretroviral therapy. These receptors were taken from a young man with HIV. The CDR3 runs from the conserved cysteine through the conserved F or W. The order of the fields is D gene, J gene, clone size, V gene, CDR3 DNA, CDR3 protein. A D gene is named only where the DNA matches it firmly. Size tells how often a clone was seen (once, few, many) or the class of an expanded clone, and some rows leave it out.

. TRBJ2-1 . TRBV7-8 TGTGCCAGCAGCTTAGAATGGAGCTCCTACAATGAGCAGTTCTTC CASSLEWSSYNEQFF
. TRBJ1-1 . TRBV5-1 TGCGCCAGCACTAAGGGACGGGACATGAACACTGAAGCTTTCTTT CASTKGRDMNTEAFF
. TRBJ2-7 . TRBV27 TGTGCCAGCCTGAGACATGGGGATGATCGGTACTTC CASLRHGDDRYF
TRBD2 TRBJ2-2 . TRBV7-2 TGTGCCAGCAGCCCAGGACTAGCGGGAGGGCTCGGGGAGCTGTTTTTT CASSPGLAGGLGELFF
. TRBJ2-1 . TRBV5-1 TGCGCCAGCAGCTTGGTAGGCAGGGGCATCTACAATGAGCAGTTCTTC CASSLVGRGIYNEQFF
. TRBJ1-5 . TRBV27 TGTGCCAGCAGTTTCCTTTATAGCAATCAGCCCCAGCATTTT CASSFLYSNQPQHF
TRBD1 TRBJ2-7 . TRBV10-3 TGTGCCATCAGCCACCGGGACAGGGTCTACGAGCAGTACTTC CAISHRDRVYEQYF
. TRBJ2-1 . TRBV9 TGTGCCAGCAGCTCCCAGGGGGGACCCCTCTGGGAGCAGTTCTTC CASSSQGGPLWEQFF
TRBD1 TRBJ1-5 . TRBV28 TGTGCCAGCAGTTCGGGACAGGGTGACCAGCCCCAGCATTTT CASSSGQGDQPQHF
. TRBJ2-2 . TRBV15 TGTGCCACCAGCAGAGTCGGGACACCAACGGCGAACACCGGGGAGCTGTTTTTT CATSRVGTPTANTGELFF
TRBD2 TRBJ2-3 few TRBV4-2 TGTGCCAGCAGCCAGCTAGCGGGAGGGTTGGATACGCAGTATTTT CASSQLAGGLDTQYF